These 10 T cell receptor beta chains were sequenced from one sample in a study of T cells in localized non-small cell lung cancer. Measured with immunoSEQ multiplex PCR; TCRdb has only the in-frame clones, and not every one. This sample has approximately 31,000 clones, with 85% to 95% found just once. The sequenced sample was peripheral blood, obtained before any cancer treatment. Receptors originate from a woman between 35 and 75 years old with stage I lung adenocarcinoma.

The rearrangement links TRBV5-6 to TRBJ2-7, with D possibly called TRBD1 or TRBD2 (5 bases each). V lost 5 bases, J lost 4 bases, and 10 bases lay in between. Germline lookup yields CDR1 SGHDT and CDR2 YYEEEE. The CDR3 spans 12 residues. The CDR3, as DNA: TGTGCCAGCAGTCCATGGGGGTACGAGCAGTACTTC. Translation gives CASSPWGYEQYF.

The V gene is TRBV19, the J gene TRBJ1-4, with a weak D call TRBD1 (5 bases). The CDR3 is made up of 16 amino acids. The germline gives CDR1 LNHDA, CDR2 SQIVND (reference sequence). V lost 1 base, J lost 8 bases, and 17 bases lay in between. The CDR3 DNA reads TGTGCCAGTAGTATAGCAGTGACAGCTATCGACGAAAAACTGTTTTTT. It translates to CASSIAVTAIDEKLFF.

The V call is TRBV7-9, the J call TRBJ1-1; D gene unclear. The germline gives CDR1 SEHNR, CDR2 FQNEAQ (reference sequence). Trimming took off 1 base at V and 0 bases at J, with 9 bases between the two ends. The CDR3 runs to 15 residues. CDR3 protein: CASSLEPAMNTEAFF. In DNA form, the CDR3 reads TGTGCCAGCAGCTTAGAGCCAGCTATGAACACTGAAGCTTTCTTT.

This CDR3 reads CASSLNWQPQHF. CDR3 in DNA: TGTGCCAGCAGCCTCAATTGGCAGCCCCAGCATTTT. The V gene is TRBV7-8, the J gene TRBJ1-5; D is undetermined. CDR3 length: 12 residues. CDR1 SGHVS and CDR2 FQNEAQ come from the germline V gene. Deletions cut 5 bases from V and 7 bases from J, with 9 bases between.

J is TRBJ2-7 and V is TRBV12-5; 7 nucleotides line up with TRBD1. The CDR3 length is 15 residues. Germline V gives CDR1 LGHNT, CDR2 FRNRAP. The V gene end was trimmed by 6 bases and the J gene end by 0 bases; junction bases not matched to a gene: 8. The CDR3 is CASGRGQVSSYEQYF. DNA for the CDR3: TGTGCTAGTGGCCGAGGACAGGTCTCCTCCTACGAGCAGTACTTC.

V is TRBV28 and J is TRBJ1-5; no definite D call. Germline CDR1 reads MDHEN; CDR2 reads SYDVKM. This CDR3 has 12 residues. Between the trimmed V and J ends, which lost 5 bases and 9 bases, there was a span of 11 bases. The CDR3 sequence is CASSPPRGPQHF. In nucleotides, the CDR3 is TGTGCCAGCAGTCCACCCCGGGGGCCCCAGCATTTT.

The table lists this clone with a count of one. The genes are TRBV7-2 and TRBJ1-5; D remains unclear. V was pared by 4 bases and J by 2 bases, with 6 bases between. The CDR3 consists of 13 residues. Germline V gene data show CDR1 as SGHTA and CDR2 as FQGNSA. The CDR3 sequence: CASSSRGNQPQHF. CDR3 in DNA: TGTGCCAGCAGCTCACGGGGCAATCAGCCCCAGCATTTT.

The CDR3 DNA follows: TGTGCCAGCAAATATTTGAGGGGCCAAACAGATACGCAGTATTTT. Translation gives CASKYLRGQTDTQYF. V usage is TRBV7-7 and J usage is TRBJ2-3; possibly TRBD1 or TRBD2 for D (5 bases each). V shed 7 bases and J shed 3 bases, with 17 bases lying between them. The CDR3 covers 15 residues. The germline V gene has CDR1 SSHAT and CDR2 FNYEAQ (reference sequence).

The chain is built from TRBV11-2 and TRBJ2-7; D unresolved. Germline V gene lookup returns CDR1 SGHAT and CDR2 FQNNGV. Trimming removed 7 bases from V and 1 base from J, with 14 bases in between. This CDR3 spans 14 amino acids. The CDR3 sequence is CASKVPKHSYEQYF. CDR3 coding DNA: TGTGCCAGCAAAGTGCCGAAACATTCCTACGAGCAGTACTTC.

The chain links TRBV5-1 to TRBJ1-3; D ambiguous. The CDR3 spans 15 residues. The germline V and J ends were trimmed by 4 bases and 0 bases, with 11 bases remaining between them. CDR1 is SGHRS and CDR2 is YFSETQ in the germline V gene. CDR3 sequence (DNA): TGCGCCAGCAGCCCCGACCCAAACTCTGGAAACACCATATATTTT. Its translation is CASSPDPNSGNTIYF.